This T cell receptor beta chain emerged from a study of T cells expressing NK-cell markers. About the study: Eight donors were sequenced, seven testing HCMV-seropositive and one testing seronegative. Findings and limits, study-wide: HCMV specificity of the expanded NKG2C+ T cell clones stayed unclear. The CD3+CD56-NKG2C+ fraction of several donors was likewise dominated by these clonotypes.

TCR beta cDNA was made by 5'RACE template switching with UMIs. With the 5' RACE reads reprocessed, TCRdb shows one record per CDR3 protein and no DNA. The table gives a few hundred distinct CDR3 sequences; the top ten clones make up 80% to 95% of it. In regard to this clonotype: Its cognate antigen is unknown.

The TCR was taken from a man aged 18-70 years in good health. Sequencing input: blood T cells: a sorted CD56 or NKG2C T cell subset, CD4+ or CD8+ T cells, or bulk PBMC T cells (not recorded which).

The CDR3 here is CASSPPPSGGPPYEQYF. The chain combines TRBV5-1 with TRBJ2-7; TCRdb's D call, TRBD2, is unchecked because there is no DNA. CDR1 and CDR2 (germline): SGHRS, YFSETQ. The length of the CDR3 is 17 residues.